The T cell receptor (beta chain) under discussion was sequenced for a study of cytomegalovirus exposure and HLA in healthy donors (dated by TCRdb to 2016 to 2017). Notes on the research overall: In an earlier analysis of several hundred of the donors, under 300 Gb of sequence data and roughly 100 million unique TCR beta sequences from about 179 million T cells were reported. An early release covering more than 500 HLA-typed donors comprised about 320 gigabases of sequencing data and tens of millions of unique TCR sequences. Of the 300 to 450 genotyped donors, 75% to 85% were placed in the genetic ancestry cluster associated with self-reported Caucasian donors. The aim of the study was to test whether cataloging public T cell receptors could identify signatures of past pathogen exposure. The study used immunosequencing to profile the T cell repertoires of about 670 subjects and linked those repertoires to cytomegalovirus serostatus. A separate validation cohort of 100 to 150 different subjects was used in addition to the approximately 610-subject first cohort. To predict cytomegalovirus infection status, the study brought together high-throughput TCR immunosequencing, statistical association of individual TCRs with disease status, and machine learning. In a later analysis, previously published TCR beta repertoires from about 640 donors were re-analyzed and high-resolution HLA genotyping was added so that TCR occurrence patterns could be studied. In the later analysis, no new phenotypic data were used to find candidate immune exposures; instead, reliance was placed on TCR beta sequences and their occurrence across donors. In an earlier analysis of a few hundred of the donors, high-throughput TCR beta sequencing was used to judge whether each TCR beta V gene segment behaved as functional or pseudogenic. Alongside the repertoire data, information on donor age, sex, ethnicity and CMV serostatus was compiled. A later genetic analysis took genome-wide SNP genotypes for about 55% of the 666 donors and used that subset as a discovery cohort. All discovery cohort repertoires had been generated using a single sequencing platform. HLA typing included class I and class II loci at four-digit resolution. The number of typed donors differed by locus: roughly 629-630 for A, B, C, DRB1 and DQB1; roughly 510 for DQA1; over 600 for DPA1; and some 450 for DPB1. Roughly five DR-DQ haplotypes were handled as single units for association and clustering because linkage in the cohort was strong. Across approximately 400 genotyped donors of the cohort, an average of roughly 250,000 unique TCR beta nucleotide sequences per donor were sequenced, and approximately 17% of those sequences were non-productive.

The cohort was made up of 500 to 850 healthy bone marrow donors. At the time of sampling, every cohort member was nominally healthy, though immune exposures that went unrecorded were likely present. The donor was CMV seronegative and belonged to the group of over 350 seronegative cohort members. A peripheral blood sample was provided by each donor, and peripheral blood mononuclear cells were used for TCR beta sequencing. Genomic DNA was extracted from the blood cell samples with the Qiagen DNeasy Blood Extraction Kit. Note on this clone: The target of this receptor is not known. Base-call qualities are not available, and no considerably larger clone is one nucleotide away.

Overall results and qualifications from the work: CMV serostatus was the only immune exposure information available for the cohort. In an earlier analysis of approximately 600 of the donors, most TCR beta V segments were observed in productive rearrangements about 87% or about 30% of the time, broadly matching IMGT annotations. The study gave a list of about 150 TCR beta chains associated with cytomegalovirus. In a later genetic analysis, a missense DCLRE1C variant was associated with V-gene and J-gene trimming of TCR beta chains, and the association was replicated in an independent cohort. Across donors, most TCR sequences were observed very rarely, whereas some public TCRs were present in many individuals. Because counts were too low, roughly 17 rarely observed V segments, including chromosome 9 orphons, were left out of the earlier analysis of 587 of the donors. A later analysis found that most CMV-associated TCR beta chains appeared HLA-restricted, with HLA associations seemingly driven largely by CMV exposure. In a later analysis, HLA-associated TCR beta chains showed more clonal expansion and lower generation probabilities than non-associated chains that were equally common. Compared with the roughly 600-donor mean, donors in an Asian-associated ancestry cluster had fewer N-insertions in productive TCRs, according to a later genetic analysis. The presence/absence analyses assumed that sequencing depth was roughly uniform across donors, and that assumption may not be true. When HLA alleles, especially DR and DQ, strongly co-occurred, attributing TCR associations to individual alleles was difficult. HLA typing was unavailable for some donors at each locus, so association tests used only the typed subset. In a later analysis, TCR association rates were found to vary across HLA loci, with the most associated TCRs seen for DRB1 alleles and the fewest for HLA-C alleles. Three of the identified cytomegalovirus-associated TCR beta chains were confirmed in vitro to be specific for cytomegalovirus antigens. The cohort was sequenced for TCR beta chains only, and without alpha or paired-chain data the features that could be detected were limited. A further reported finding was that TCR beta sequences accurately predicted the HLA-A and HLA-B alleles for most subjects in the first cohort. At a false discovery rate of 0.05, a later analysis linked around 17,000 TCR beta sequences to specific HLA alleles. The classifier was reported to diagnose cytomegalovirus status with high specificity and sensitivity in both the original cohort and the validation cohort. A later analysis reported that several top co-occurrence clusters appeared linked to parvovirus B19, influenza, CMV and Epstein-Barr virus. According to the authors, the approach could potentially be generalized to other disease states and immunological phenotypes. Correlated functional status among segregating V segments might reflect linkage disequilibrium, but an unknown experimental factor could not be ruled out. Because the 87-base-pair reads could not distinguish some IMGT-functional V segments, including TRBV6-2 and TRBV6-3, those segments were excluded. A group of highly shared sequence variants was considered likely to be a technical artifact of the sequencing pipeline.

Library preparation was by the immunoSEQ multiplex PCR assay. For the multiplex PCR, a mixture combining 60 forward primers for TCR Vbeta segments and 13 reverse primers for TCR Jbeta segments was used. The CDR3 region of rearranged TCR beta genes was amplified from genomic DNA by a multiplex PCR assay. The Illumina HiSeq System was used to sequence the amplified TCR beta libraries as 87-base-pair reads. As for the authors' bioinformatics: A later analysis counted some 80 million unique TCR beta chains across the 690 or so repertoires, and approximately 11 million of these chains were shared by at least two donors. A nearest-neighbor algorithm error-corrected the raw reads and collapsed the reads into unique sequences, merging closely related sequences to remove PCR and sequencing errors. V, D and J gene segments were assigned by aligning CDR3 sequences to IMGT reference sequences. For a sequence to be retained, at least a six-nucleotide match to both a V gene segment and a J gene segment was required. Rearrangements were called productive when the CDR3 lacked stop codons and stayed in frame with V and J; all others were non-productive. Following IMGT convention, CDR3 was defined as the stretch from the second conserved V-encoded cysteine to the conserved J-encoded phenylalanine. The earlier analysis of fewer than 700 of the donors excluded sequences that lacked an unambiguous match to a single V gene segment. An earlier analysis of about 600 of the donors called V segments functional above 56.7% productive rearrangements and segregating when the between-donor standard deviation exceeded 5%. To diagnose cytomegalovirus status from the catalog of TCR beta chain sequences, a statistical classification framework was built. V and J gene assignment, in a later analysis, came from comparing TCR nucleotide sequences with IMGT/GENE-DB human TR gene sequences. In a later analysis, CDR3 sequences and most-parsimonious VDJ recombination scenarios were assigned using the TCRdist pipeline. In a later analysis, each TCR beta chain was defined by its CDR3 amino acid sequence together with its V-gene family, and reads lacking a unique V-gene family were excluded. In a later analysis, 500 to 650 highly shared, low-generation-probability nucleotide sequences were removed to address suspected cross-contamination and a sequencing artifact. For each public chain, a later analysis derived a clonal expansion index from normalized ranks of inferred template counts within each repertoire. In a later analysis, generation probabilities were computed with a VDJ recombination model fitted to out-of-frame rearrangements, and the resulting probabilities were checked against IGoR. A later analysis scored TCR-TCR, TCR-HLA and TCR-CMV co-occurrence with hypergeometric tests, applying a repertoire-size bias correction to TCR pairs. False discovery rates were estimated in a later analysis by permuting HLA or CMV assignments 20 times. In a later analysis, co-occurring TCRs were grouped with DBSCAN, and TCRdist sequence similarity was added when clustering was performed within HLA-allele-positive subsets. For co-occurrence clustering, repertoires with fewer than 30,000 or more than 120,000 public chains were excluded, along with five repertoires with anomalous nucleotide sharing. Here the immuneACCESS table is served through TCRdb, limited to in-frame sequences with V and J called. Missing clones are a known gap in these copies; in checked studies unresolved V genes cover under half, and the rest lacks a known reason. V, J and clone size were drawn from that table, and D and trimming were deduced from the DNA. The sample table lists about 200,000 clones, roughly four fifths of them with a count of one. The ten top clones hold 1.5% to 2% of the sample.

V trim: 5 bases; J trim: 6 bases; unmatched bases: 12. CDR1 SGHVS and CDR2 FNYEAQ were looked up in the germline V gene. There are 15 amino acids in the CDR3, from cysteine to phenylalanine inclusive. Only the CDR3 DNA is retained, 45 bases long and in frame from the first base. The material sequenced was PBMCs. The sequence was collected from a man younger than 35 in good health and CMV-seronegative. The chain couples TRBV7-6 to TRBJ2-7, and TRBD1 matches 8 of the central bases. The CDR3 region has the sequence CASSPLARGHGEQYF. The bases are TGTGCCAGCAGCCCCCTCGCCAGGGGGCATGGCGAGCAGTACTTC.